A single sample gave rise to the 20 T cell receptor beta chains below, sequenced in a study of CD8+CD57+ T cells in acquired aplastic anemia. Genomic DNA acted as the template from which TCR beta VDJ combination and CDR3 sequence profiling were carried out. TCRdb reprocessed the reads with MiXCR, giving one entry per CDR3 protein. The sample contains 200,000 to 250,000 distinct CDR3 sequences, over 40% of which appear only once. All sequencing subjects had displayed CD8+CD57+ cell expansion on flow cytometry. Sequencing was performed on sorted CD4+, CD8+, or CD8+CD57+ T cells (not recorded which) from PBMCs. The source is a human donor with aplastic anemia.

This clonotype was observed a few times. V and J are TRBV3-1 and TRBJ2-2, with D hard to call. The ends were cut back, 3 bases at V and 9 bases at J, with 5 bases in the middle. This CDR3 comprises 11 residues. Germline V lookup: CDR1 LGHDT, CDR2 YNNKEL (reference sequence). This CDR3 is CASSQFRELFF. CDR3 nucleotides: TGTGCCAGCAGCCAGTTCCGGGAGCTGTTTTTT. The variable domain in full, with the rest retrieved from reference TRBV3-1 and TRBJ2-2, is DTAVSQTPKYLVTQMGNDKSIKCEQNLGHDTMYWYKQDSKKFLKIMFSYNNKELIINETVPNRFSPKSPDKAHLNLHINSLELGDSAVYFCASSQFRELFFGEGSRLTVL.

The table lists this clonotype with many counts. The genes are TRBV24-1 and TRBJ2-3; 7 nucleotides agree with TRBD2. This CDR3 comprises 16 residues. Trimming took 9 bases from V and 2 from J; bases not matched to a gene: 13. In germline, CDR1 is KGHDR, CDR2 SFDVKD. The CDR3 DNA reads TGTGCCACCGCAGGGACTAAGATGGCGGTCACAGATACGCAGTATTTT. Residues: CATAGTKMAVTDTQYF.

The DNA for the CDR3 is TGTGCCAGTAAGTCGAACACTGAAGCTTTCTTT. It yields the protein CASKSNTEAFF. The chain is built from TRBV19 and TRBJ1-1; no reliable D call. The CDR3 has 11 amino acids. The germline V and J ends were trimmed by 7 bases and 1 base, with 4 bases remaining between them. The V gene's germline CDR1 is LNHDA and CDR2 SQIVND (reference sequence). Full variable domain (rest looked up from reference TRBV19 and TRBJ1-1): DGGITQSPKYLFRKEGQNVTLSCEQNLNHDAMYWYRQDPGQGLRLIYYSQIVNDFQKGDIAEGYSVSREKKESFPLTVTSAQKNPTAFYLCASKSNTEAFFGQGTRLTVV.

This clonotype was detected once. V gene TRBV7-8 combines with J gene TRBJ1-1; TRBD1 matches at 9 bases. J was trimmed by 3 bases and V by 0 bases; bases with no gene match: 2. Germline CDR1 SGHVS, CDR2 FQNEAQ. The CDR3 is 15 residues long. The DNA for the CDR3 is TGTGCCAGCAGCTTAGCGCGGACAGGGGACACTGAAGCTTTCTTT. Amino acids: CASSLARTGDTEAFF.

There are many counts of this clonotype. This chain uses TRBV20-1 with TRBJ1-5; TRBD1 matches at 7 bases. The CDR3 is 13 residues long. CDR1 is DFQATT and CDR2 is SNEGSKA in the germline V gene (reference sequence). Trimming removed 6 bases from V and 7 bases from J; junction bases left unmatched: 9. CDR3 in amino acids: CSATQGNGQPQHF. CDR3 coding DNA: TGCAGTGCCACACAGGGGAATGGGCAGCCCCAGCATTTT.

The DNA of the CDR3 is TGCGCCAGCAGCCAAGCGGGGTTGGTTCAGACCTACGAGCAGTACTTC. This translates into CASSQAGLVQTYEQYF. The V and J genes are TRBV4-1 and TRBJ2-7; D may be TRBD2 (5 bases). This CDR3 region has 16 residues. Germline assignment: CDR1 MGHRA and CDR2 YSYEKL. Trimming removed 1 base from V and 2 bases from J, with 15 bases in between.

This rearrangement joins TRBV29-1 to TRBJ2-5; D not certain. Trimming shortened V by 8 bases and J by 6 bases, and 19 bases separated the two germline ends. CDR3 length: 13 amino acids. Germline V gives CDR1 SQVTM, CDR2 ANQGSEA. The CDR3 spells CSSRQGKWKTQYF. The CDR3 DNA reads TGCAGCTCCAGACAAGGGAAATGGAAGACCCAGTACTTC.

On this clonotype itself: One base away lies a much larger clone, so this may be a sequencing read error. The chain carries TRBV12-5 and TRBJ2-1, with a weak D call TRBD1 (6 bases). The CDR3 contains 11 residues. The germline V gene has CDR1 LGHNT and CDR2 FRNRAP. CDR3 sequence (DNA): TGTGCTAGATTTAGGGGGAATGAGCAGTCCTTC. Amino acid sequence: CARFRGNEQSF.

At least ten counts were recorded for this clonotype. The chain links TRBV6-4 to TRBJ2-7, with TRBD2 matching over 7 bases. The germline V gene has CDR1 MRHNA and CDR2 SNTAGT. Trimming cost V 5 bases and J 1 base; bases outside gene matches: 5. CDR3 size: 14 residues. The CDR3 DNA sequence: TGTGCCAGCAGTCCGGGGACTAATTCCTACGAGCAGTACTTC. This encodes CASSPGTNSYEQYF.

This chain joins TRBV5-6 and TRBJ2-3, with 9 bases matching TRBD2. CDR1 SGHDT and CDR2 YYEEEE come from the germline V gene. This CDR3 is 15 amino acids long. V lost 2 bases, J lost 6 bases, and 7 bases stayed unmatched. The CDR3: CASSLAGGGGDTQYF. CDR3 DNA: TGTGCCAGCAGCTTAGCGGGAGGCGGGGGGGATACGCAGTATTTT.

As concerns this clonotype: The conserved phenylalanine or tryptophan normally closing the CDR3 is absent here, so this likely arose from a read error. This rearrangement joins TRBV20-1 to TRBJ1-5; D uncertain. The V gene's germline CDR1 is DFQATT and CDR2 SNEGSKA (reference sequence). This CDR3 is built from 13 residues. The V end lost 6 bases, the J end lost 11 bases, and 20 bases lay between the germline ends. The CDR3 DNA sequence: TGCAGTGCGACCGCGCCGTTCCAAGAGACCCAGCATCTT. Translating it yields CSATAPFQETQHL.

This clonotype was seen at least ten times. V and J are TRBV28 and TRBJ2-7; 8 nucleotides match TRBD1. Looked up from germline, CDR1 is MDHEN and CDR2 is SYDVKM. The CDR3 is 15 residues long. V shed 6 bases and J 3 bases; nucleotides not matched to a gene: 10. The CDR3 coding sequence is TGTGCCAGCAGCCATCCCGGGACAGGAAACTACGAGCAGTACTTC. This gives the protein CASSHPGTGNYEQYF.

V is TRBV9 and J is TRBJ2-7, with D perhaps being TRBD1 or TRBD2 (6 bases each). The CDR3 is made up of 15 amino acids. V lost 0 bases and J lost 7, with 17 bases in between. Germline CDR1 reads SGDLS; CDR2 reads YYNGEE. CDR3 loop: CASSVGNVGGREQYF. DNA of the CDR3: TGTGCCAGCAGCGTAGGAAATGTTGGGGGGCGGGAGCAGTACTTC.

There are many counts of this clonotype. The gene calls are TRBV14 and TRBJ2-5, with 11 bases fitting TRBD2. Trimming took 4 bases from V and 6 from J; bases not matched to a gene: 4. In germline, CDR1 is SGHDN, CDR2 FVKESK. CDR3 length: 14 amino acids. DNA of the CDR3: TGTGCCAGCAGCCTAGCGGGGGGGCCGAAGACCCAGTACTTC. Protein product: CASSLAGGPKTQYF.

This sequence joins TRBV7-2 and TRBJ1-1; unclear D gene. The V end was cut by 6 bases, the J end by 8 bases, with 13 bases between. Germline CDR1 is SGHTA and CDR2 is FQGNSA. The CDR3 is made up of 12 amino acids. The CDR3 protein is CASSSNGVEAFF. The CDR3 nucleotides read TGTGCCAGCAGTTCAAACGGCGTAGAAGCTTTCTTT.

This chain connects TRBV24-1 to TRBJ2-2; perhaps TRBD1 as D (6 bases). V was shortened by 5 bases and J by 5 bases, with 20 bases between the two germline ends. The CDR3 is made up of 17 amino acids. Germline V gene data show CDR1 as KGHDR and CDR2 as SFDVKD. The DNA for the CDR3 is TGTGCCACCAGTGCCACGACAGGCCAGTCAAGGACCGGGGAGCTGTTTTTT. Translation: CATSATTGQSRTGELFF.

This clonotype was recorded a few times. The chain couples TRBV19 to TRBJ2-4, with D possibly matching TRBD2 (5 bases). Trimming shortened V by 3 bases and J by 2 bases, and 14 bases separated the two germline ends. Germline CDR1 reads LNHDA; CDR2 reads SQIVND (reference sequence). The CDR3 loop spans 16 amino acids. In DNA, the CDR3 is TGTGCCAGTAGTATGGAGCTCGGGGAGTCCAAAAACATTCAGTACTTC. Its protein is CASSMELGESKNIQYF.

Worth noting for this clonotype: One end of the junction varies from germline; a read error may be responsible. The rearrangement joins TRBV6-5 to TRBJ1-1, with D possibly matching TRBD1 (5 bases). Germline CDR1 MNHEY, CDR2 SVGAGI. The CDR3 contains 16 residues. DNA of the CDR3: TGTGCCAGCGGGGACGGCGGACAAGACATGAACACTGTAGCTTTCTTT. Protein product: CASGDGGQDMNTVAFF.

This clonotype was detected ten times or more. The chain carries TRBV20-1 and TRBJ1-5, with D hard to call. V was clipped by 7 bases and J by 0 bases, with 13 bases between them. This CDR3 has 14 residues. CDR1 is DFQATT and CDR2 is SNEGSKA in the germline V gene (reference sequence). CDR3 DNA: TGCAGTGTACTAATAAGATCTAGCAATCAGCCCCAGCATTTT. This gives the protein CSVLIRSSNQPQHF.

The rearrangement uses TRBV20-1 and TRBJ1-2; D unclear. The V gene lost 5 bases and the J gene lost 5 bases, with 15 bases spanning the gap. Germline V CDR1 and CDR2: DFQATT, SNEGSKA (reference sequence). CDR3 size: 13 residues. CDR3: CSALDGPGYGYTF. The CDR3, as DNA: TGCAGTGCTCTCGACGGACCTGGGTATGGCTACACCTTC.